Listed here are 13 T cell receptor beta chains from one sample, sequenced in a study of shared clonotypes between healthy human individuals. Sequencing was performed with immunoSEQ multiplex PCR; in TCRdb, only in-frame clones are kept and a portion is missing. This sample yields a few million clones, of which 85% to 95% are seen a single time; about 0.39% belongs to the top ten. The sample consisted of naive CD4+ T cells from PBMCs. Stated subset: CD45RA+ positively selected. Receptors were obtained from a man younger than 35 in good health. Some clones in this sample may be carry-over from other donors' samples.

V usage is TRBV7-3 and J usage is TRBJ2-1; 10 nucleotides match TRBD2. Unmatched junction bases numbered 8, after V lost 0 bases and J lost 3 bases. Germline lookup yields CDR1 SGHTA and CDR2 FQGTGA. The CDR3 is 18 amino acids. CDR3 sequence reads: CASSLTLMASGSYNEQFF. In DNA, the CDR3 is TGTGCCAGCAGCTTAACGTTAATGGCTAGCGGGAGCTACAATGAGCAGTTCTTC.

The chain couples TRBV19 to TRBJ2-7; 10 nucleotides match TRBD2. This CDR3 has 16 residues. With V trimmed by 5 bases and J by 4 bases, 11 bases remained unmatched. Germline CDR1 LNHDA, CDR2 SQIVND (reference sequence). CDR3 sequence reads: CASSVKSGRAWYEQYF. CDR3 nucleotides: TGTGCCAGTAGTGTCAAAAGCGGGAGGGCTTGGTACGAGCAGTACTTC.

V usage is TRBV28 and J usage is TRBJ2-5, with a possible D match to TRBD2 (7 bases). V was trimmed by 3 bases and J by 7 bases, leaving 15 bases between them. This CDR3 contains 14 residues. The germline CDR1 and CDR2 sequences are MDHEN and SYDVKM. CDR3 loop: CASSLGGGTGTQYF. The CDR3 DNA reads as TGTGCCAGCAGTTTGGGAGGGGGGACCGGGACCCAGTACTTC.

With regard to this clone: This sample also contains other DNA sequences that code for the same CDR3. The genes are TRBV18 and TRBJ2-1; 8 bases fit TRBD1. This CDR3 comprises 14 residues. Germline CDR1 is KGHSH and CDR2 is LQKENI. After removal of 3 bases from V and 9 bases from J, the junction contained 7 bases not matched to a gene. CDR3 loop: CASSPPSTGGEQFF. CDR3 nucleotides: TGTGCCAGCTCACCGCCGAGTACAGGGGGTGAGCAGTTCTTC.

V and J are TRBV5-1 and TRBJ1-1; TRBD1 matches at 8 bases. Per the germline V gene, CDR1 is SGHRS and CDR2 is YFSETQ. This CDR3 has 17 residues. V shed 3 bases and J 0 bases; nucleotides not matched to a gene: 10. The CDR3 bases are TGCGCCAGCAGCTATGGCGGCAGGGGGCTCTTGAACACTGAAGCTTTCTTT. Encoded protein: CASSYGGRGLLNTEAFF.

The CDR3: CASSLKTSGRDTDTQYF. CDR3 nucleotides: TGTGCCAGCAGCTTAAAAACTAGCGGGAGGGACACAGATACGCAGTATTTT. The rearrangement links TRBV7-9 to TRBJ2-3, with 13 bases matching TRBD2. V dropped 2 bases and J dropped 2; count of bases not matched to a gene: 4. CDR3 size: 17 residues. CDR1 and CDR2 from the germline V gene are SEHNR and FQNEAQ (reference sequence).

The chain recombines TRBV2 with TRBJ2-6; D remains unclear. Germline assignment: CDR1 SNHLY and CDR2 FYNNEI. This CDR3 is 15 amino acids long. Trimming took off 9 bases at V and 0 bases at J, with 12 bases between the two ends. CDR3 bases: TGTGCCAGTCACGGTTCTCACTCTGGGGCCAACGTCCTGACTTTC. Translation gives CASHGSHSGANVLTF. Complete variable domain (other parts from reference TRBV2 and TRBJ2-6): EPEVTQTPSHQVTQMGQEVILRCVPISNHLYFYWYRQILGQKVEFLVSFYNNEISEKSEIFDDQFSVERPDGSNFTLKIRSTKLEDSAMYFCASHGSHSGANVLTFGAGSRLTVL.

The V and J genes are TRBV28 and TRBJ1-4; D unresolved. CDR1 is MDHEN, CDR2 SYDVKM, per germline. The V gene lost 5 bases and the J gene lost 5 bases, with 3 bases spanning the gap. The CDR3 covers 11 residues. CDR3 residues: CASSPNEKLFF. In DNA, the CDR3 is TGTGCCAGCAGTCCCAATGAAAAACTGTTTTTT.

The chain links TRBV19 to TRBJ2-7; D gene ambiguous. The V end lost 5 bases, the J end lost 8 bases, and 25 bases lay between the germline ends. CDR3 size: 16 residues. From germline, CDR1 is LNHDA and CDR2 SQIVND (reference sequence). Here the CDR3 reads CASSANRLRGLEKQYF. CDR3 sequence (DNA): TGTGCCAGTAGTGCCAACCGCCTTCGTGGTTTAGAGAAGCAGTACTTC.

The chain recombines TRBV5-1 with TRBJ2-7; the D gene could be TRBD1 or TRBD2 (5 bases each). V was trimmed by 2 bases and J by 2 bases, leaving 14 bases between them. The CDR3 length is 15 residues. Per the germline V gene, CDR1 is SGHRS and CDR2 is YFSETQ. The CDR3 DNA reads TGCGCCAGCAGCTTACCCCGGGACGGCCCCTACGAGCAGTACTTC. Amino acids: CASSLPRDGPYEQYF.

The V and J genes are TRBV7-2 and TRBJ2-2; 14 bases align to TRBD2. Germline V gene sequence: CDR1 SGHTA, CDR2 FQGNSA. V lost 3 bases and J lost 4; bases outside the gene matches: 7. There are 18 residues in the CDR3. The CDR3 DNA is TGTGCCAGCAGCTTCCTCGGACTAGCGGGAGGATTCACCGGGGAGCTGTTTTTT. Its protein is CASSFLGLAGGFTGELFF.

Regarding this clone: Other DNA sequences of this sample code for an identical CDR3. V and J are TRBV9 and TRBJ2-7, with D unclear. This CDR3 has 13 amino acids. Trimming removed 0 bases from V and 0 bases from J, with 4 bases in between. CDR1 is SGDLS, CDR2 YYNGEE, per germline. CDR3 region: CASSVGSSYEQYF. The CDR3 nucleotides are TGTGCCAGCAGCGTAGGTTCCTCCTACGAGCAGTACTTC.

About this clone: At one of its ends the junction is not consistent with the germline gene, which may arise from a read error. V is TRBV28 and J is TRBJ1-2; no definite D call. The CDR3 has 14 amino acids. From germline, CDR1 is MDHEN and CDR2 SYDVKM. CDR3 sequence reads: CASSLTTSTYGYTF. CDR3 nucleotides: TGTGCCAGCAGTTTAACAACCTCCACCTATGGTTACACCTTC.